This T cell receptor beta chain was profiled in a study of regulatory T cells in long-lasting Graves disease. Study details: Graves' patients, newly diagnosed, had taken antithyroid drugs under 3 months.

Described time point: newly diagnosed GD, antithyroid drugs for less than 3 months. There was RNA extracted from PBMCs, and the TCR library was made from it. This clonotype was detected only a few times. According to the study, TCR beta libraries were built with iRepertoire HTBI primers and CDR3-region Arm-PCR. Each CDR3 protein gets one entry after TCRdb re-called the multiplex PCR reads with MiXCR. The sample includes some 400,000 distinct CDR3 sequences, 14% to 15% of them seen just once. The germline V and J ends were trimmed by 4 bases and 3 bases, with 11 bases remaining between them. There are 14 residues in the CDR3. Looked up from germline, CDR1 is SGHRS and CDR2 is YFSETQ. These data were likewise used in another study, on T cells in Graves' hyperthyroidism and ophthalmopathy. From that paper: Newly diagnosed patients aged 18 to 65 had hyperthyroidism of under 2 months' duration.

The source is a woman in her thirties with Graves disease. The chain is built from TRBV5-1 and TRBJ1-3; maybe TRBD1 (6 bases). The sequenced sample was peripheral blood mononuclear cells (PBMCs), obtained at new diagnosis, from a patient treated with antithyroid drugs. DNA of the CDR3: TGCGCCAGCAGCACCGGGACACTTGGAAACACCATATATTTT. Encoded protein: CASSTGTLGNTIYF.